Reported below is one T cell receptor beta chain. Antigen specificity is unknown. Sequenced by immunoSEQ multiplex PCR; TCRdb stores in-frame clones only, minus some. The sample lists more than 100,000 clones; 80% to 90% were seen once. This entry belongs to a study of T cell responses to AZD1222 COVID-19 vaccine. Deletions cut 3 bases from V and 0 bases from J, with 9 bases between. This CDR3 contains 15 residues. CDR1 SGHVS and CDR2 FNYEAQ come from the germline V gene. Study outcomes and limitations: Nearly half of spike-specific TCRs reportedly go after variant regions that carry no mutations.

The sequences come from peripheral blood, collected on day 0 of AZD1222 vaccination. The chain employs TRBV7-6 and TRBJ1-3, with D possibly being TRBD1 (5 bases). The TCR was taken from an adult in good health. CDR3 DNA sequence: TGTGCCAGCAGCTTGGGGCCCAGCTCTGGAAACACCATATATTTT. It codes for CASSLGPSSGNTIYF. The variable domain in full, completed from reference TRBV7-6 and TRBJ1-3, reads GAGVSQSPRYKVTKRGQDVALRCDPISGHVSLYWYRQALGQGPEFLTYFNYEAQQDKSGLPNDRFSAERPEGSISTLTIQRTEQRDSAMYRCASSLGPSSGNTIYFGEGSWLTVV.